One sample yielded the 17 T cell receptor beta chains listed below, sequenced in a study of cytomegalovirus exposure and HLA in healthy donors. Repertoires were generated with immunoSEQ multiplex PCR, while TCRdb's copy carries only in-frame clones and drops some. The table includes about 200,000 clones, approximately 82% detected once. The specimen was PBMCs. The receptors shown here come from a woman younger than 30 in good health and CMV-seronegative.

CDR3 region: CASSQVVRDRYNEQFF. In DNA, the CDR3 is TGCGCCAGCAGCCAAGTTGTCCGAGACAGATACAATGAGCAGTTCTTC. The chain recombines TRBV4-1 with TRBJ2-1, with D perhaps matching TRBD1 (5 bases). Trimming shortened V by 1 base and J by 4 bases, and 14 bases separated the two germline ends. CDR3 length: 16 residues. The germline gives CDR1 MGHRA, CDR2 YSYEKL.

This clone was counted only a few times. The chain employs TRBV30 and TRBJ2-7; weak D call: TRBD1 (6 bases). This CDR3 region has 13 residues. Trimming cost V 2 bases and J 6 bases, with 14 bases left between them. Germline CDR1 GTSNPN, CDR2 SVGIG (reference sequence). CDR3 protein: CAWSHRVTVEQYF. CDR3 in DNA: TGTGCCTGGAGTCACAGGGTGACCGTCGAGCAGTACTTC.

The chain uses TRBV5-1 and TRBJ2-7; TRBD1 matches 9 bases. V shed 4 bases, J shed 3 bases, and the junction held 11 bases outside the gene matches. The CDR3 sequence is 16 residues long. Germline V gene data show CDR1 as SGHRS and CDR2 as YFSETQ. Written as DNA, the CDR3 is TGCGCCAGCAGCCCGAAACCGGGACAGGGACTCTACGAGCAGTACTTC. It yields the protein CASSPKPGQGLYEQYF.

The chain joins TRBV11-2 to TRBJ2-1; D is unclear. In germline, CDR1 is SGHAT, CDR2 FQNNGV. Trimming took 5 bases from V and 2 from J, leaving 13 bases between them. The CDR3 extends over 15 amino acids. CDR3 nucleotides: TGTGCCAGCAGCCAGGAGCATGGTCCCTACAATGAGCAGTTCTTC. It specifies CASSQEHGPYNEQFF.

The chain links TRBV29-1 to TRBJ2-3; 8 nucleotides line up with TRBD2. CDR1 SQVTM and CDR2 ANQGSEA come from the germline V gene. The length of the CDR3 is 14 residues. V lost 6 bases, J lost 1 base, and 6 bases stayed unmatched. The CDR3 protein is CSVRGGKGTDTQYF. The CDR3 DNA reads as TGCAGCGTCCGGGGGGGCAAGGGCACAGATACGCAGTATTTT.

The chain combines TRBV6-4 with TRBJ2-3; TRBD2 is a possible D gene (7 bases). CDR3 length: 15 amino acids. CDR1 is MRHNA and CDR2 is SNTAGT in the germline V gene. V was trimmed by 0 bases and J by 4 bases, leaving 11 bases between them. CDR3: CASSDSGGAADTQYF. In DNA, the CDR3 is TGTGCCAGCAGTGACTCGGGGGGGGCGGCAGATACGCAGTATTTT.

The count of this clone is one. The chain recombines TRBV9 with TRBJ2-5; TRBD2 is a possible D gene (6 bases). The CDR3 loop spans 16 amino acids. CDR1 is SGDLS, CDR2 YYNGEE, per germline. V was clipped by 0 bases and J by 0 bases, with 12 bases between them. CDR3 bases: TGTGCCAGCAGCGTAGGGGCGGGGTCGTACCAAGAGACCCAGTACTTC. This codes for CASSVGAGSYQETQYF. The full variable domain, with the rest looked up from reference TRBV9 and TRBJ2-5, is DSGVTQTPKHLITATGQRVTLRCSPRSGDLSVYWYQQSLDQGLQFLIQYYNGEERAKGNILERFSAQQFPDLHSELNLSSLELGDSALYFCASSVGAGSYQETQYFGPGTRLLVL.

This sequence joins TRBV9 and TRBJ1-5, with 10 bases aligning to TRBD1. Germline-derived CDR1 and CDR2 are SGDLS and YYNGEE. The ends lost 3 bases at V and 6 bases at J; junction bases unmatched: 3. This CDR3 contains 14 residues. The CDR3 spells CASSATGGRQPQHF. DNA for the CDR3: TGTGCCAGCAGCGCGACAGGGGGCCGTCAGCCCCAGCATTTT. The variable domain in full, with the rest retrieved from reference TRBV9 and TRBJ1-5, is DSGVTQTPKHLITATGQRVTLRCSPRSGDLSVYWYQQSLDQGLQFLIQYYNGEERAKGNILERFSAQQFPDLHSELNLSSLELGDSALYFCASSATGGRQPQHFGDGTRLSIL.

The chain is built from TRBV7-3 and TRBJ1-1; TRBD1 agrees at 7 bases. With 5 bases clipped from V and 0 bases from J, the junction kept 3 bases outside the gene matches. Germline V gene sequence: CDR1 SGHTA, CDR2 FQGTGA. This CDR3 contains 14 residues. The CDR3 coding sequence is TGTGCCAGCAGCCGGGACAGTATGAACACTGAAGCTTTCTTT. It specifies CASSRDSMNTEAFF.

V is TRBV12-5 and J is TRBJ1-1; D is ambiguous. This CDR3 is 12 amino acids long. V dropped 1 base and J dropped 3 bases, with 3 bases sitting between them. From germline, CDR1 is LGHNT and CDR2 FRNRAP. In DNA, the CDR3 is TGTGCTAGTGGTTTGGATTACACTGAAGCTTTCTTT. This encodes CASGLDYTEAFF.

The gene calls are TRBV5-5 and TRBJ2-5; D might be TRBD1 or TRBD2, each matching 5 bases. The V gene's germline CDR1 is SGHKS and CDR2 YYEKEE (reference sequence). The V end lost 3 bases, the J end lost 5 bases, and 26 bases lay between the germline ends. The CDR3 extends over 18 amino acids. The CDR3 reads CASSSFFEGLSRRETQYF. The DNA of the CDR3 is TGTGCCAGCAGCTCGTTCTTTGAGGGGCTATCCCGTCGGGAGACCCAGTACTTC.

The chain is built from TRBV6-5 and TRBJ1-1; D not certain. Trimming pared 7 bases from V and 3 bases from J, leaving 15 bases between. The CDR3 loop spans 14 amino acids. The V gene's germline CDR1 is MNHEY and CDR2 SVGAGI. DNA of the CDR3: TGTGCCAGCATCGAGGGTGAACTAGACACTGAAGCTTTCTTT. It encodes CASIEGELDTEAFF.

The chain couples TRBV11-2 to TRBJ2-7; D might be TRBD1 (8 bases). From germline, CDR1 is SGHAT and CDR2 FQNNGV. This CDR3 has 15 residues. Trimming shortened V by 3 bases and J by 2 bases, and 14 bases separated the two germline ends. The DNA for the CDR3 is TGTGCCAGCAGCTTTACACAGGGGGGGGCCTACGAGCAGTACTTC. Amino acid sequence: CASSFTQGGAYEQYF.

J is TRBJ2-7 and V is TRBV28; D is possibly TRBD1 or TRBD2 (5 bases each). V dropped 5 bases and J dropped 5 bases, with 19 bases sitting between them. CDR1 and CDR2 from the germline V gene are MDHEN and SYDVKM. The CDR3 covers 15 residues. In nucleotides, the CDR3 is TGTGCCAGCAGTCCCCTGGGGCTAGCAGTGGACGAGCAGTACTTC. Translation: CASSPLGLAVDEQYF.

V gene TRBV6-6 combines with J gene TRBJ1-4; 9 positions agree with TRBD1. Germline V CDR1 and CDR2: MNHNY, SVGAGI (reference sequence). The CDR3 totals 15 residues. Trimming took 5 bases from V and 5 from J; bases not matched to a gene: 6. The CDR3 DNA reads TGTGCCAGCAGTAGTCGGGGACAGGGAAATGAAAAACTGTTTTTT. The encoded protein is CASSSRGQGNEKLFF.

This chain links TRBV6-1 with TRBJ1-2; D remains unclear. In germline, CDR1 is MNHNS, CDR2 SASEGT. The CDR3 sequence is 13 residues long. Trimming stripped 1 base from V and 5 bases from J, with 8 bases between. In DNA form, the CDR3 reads TGTGCCAGCAGTGAAGAGGGAACTTATGGCTACACCTTC. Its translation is CASSEEGTYGYTF.

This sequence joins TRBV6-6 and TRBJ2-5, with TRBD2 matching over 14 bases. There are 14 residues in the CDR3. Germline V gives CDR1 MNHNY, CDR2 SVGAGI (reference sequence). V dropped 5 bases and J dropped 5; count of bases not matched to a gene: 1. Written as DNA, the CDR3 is TGTGCCAGCAGTCGGACTAGCGGGGGGGAGACCCAGTACTTC. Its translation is CASSRTSGGETQYF.